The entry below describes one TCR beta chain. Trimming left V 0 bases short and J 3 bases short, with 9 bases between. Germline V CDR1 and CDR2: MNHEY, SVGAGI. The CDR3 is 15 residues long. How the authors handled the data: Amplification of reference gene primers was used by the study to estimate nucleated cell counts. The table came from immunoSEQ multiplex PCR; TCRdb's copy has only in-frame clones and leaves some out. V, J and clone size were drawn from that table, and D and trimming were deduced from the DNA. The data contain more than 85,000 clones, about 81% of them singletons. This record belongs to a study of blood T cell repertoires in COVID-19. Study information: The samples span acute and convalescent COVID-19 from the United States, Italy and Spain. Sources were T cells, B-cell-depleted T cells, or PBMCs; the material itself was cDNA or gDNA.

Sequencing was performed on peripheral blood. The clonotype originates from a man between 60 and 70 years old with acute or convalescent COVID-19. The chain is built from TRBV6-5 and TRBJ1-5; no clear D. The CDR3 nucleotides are TGTGCCAGCAGTTACTCAGGAGGGATCAATCAGCCCCAGCATTTT. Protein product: CASSYSGGINQPQHF.